This note documents a single TCR beta chain sequence. What it binds is unknown. Only in-frame clones appear in the TCRdb table, and some are missing; sequencing was by immunoSEQ multiplex PCR. The repertoire holds tens of thousands of clones, around 82% seen once, with under 2% in the top ten. The V gene's germline CDR1 is SNHLY and CDR2 FYNNEI. V gave up 6 bases and J gave up 0 bases; unmatched junction bases: 8. There are 16 residues in the CDR3. These data are taken from a study of T cells in narcolepsy. Study summary: Enrolled donors included narcolepsy type 1 or type 2 patients and healthy controls. Study-wide points: Autoreactive clonotypes reportedly recurred in blood of same and different patients, not controls. HCRT-specific and TRIB2-specific autoreactive clonotypes appeared among same-patient CSF and blood CD4+ clonotypes.

The specimen sequenced was CD45RA- memory CD4+ T cells from PBMCs. The sequence was obtained from a human donor with narcolepsy. The chain joins TRBV2 to TRBJ1-5; 7 bases agree with TRBD1. The DNA of the CDR3 is TGTGCCAGCAGAACCGGGACAGTCTATAGCAATCAGCCCCAGCATTTT. It codes for CASRTGTVYSNQPQHF.